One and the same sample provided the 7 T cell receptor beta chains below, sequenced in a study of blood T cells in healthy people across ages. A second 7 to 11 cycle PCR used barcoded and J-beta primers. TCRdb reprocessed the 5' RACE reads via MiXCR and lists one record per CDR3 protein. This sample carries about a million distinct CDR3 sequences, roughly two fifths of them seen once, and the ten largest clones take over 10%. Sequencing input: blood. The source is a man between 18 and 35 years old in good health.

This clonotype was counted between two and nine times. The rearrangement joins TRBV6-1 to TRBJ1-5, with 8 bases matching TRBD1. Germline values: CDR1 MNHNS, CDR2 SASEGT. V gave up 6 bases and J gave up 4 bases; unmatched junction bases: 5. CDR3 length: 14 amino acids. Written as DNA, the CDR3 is TGTGCCAGCAGCCAGGGGGCTGAGAATCAGCCCCAGCATTTT. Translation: CASSQGAENQPQHF.

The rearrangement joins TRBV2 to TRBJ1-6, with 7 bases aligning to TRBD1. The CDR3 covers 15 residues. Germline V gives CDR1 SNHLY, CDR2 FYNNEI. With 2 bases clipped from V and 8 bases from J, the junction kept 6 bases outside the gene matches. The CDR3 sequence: CASSEQTGAYSPLHF. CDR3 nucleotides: TGTGCCAGCAGTGAACAAACAGGGGCTTATTCACCCCTCCACTTT.

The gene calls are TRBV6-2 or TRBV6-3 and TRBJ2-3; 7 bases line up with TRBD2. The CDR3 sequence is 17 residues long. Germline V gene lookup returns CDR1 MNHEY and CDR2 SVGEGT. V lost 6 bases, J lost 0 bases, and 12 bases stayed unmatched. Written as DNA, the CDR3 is TGTGCCAGCAGGGGCCTAGCGGTTGTCCTTAGCACAGATACGCAGTATTTT. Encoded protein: CASRGLAVVLSTDTQYF.

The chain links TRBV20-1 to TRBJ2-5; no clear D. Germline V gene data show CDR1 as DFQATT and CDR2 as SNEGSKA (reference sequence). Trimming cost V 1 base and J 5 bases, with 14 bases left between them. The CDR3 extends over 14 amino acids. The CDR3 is CSARAEEVPETQYF. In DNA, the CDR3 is TGCAGTGCTAGAGCAGAGGAAGTTCCCGAGACCCAGTACTTC.

CDR3 region: CASSLTSGQNQPQHF. CDR3 sequence (DNA): TGTGCCAGCAGCTTGACGAGCGGACAGAATCAGCCCCAGCATTTT. V is TRBV5-6 and J is TRBJ1-5; tentatively, D is TRBD1 (6 bases). CDR1 SGHDT and CDR2 YYEEEE come from the germline V gene. Trimming took off 1 base at V and 4 bases at J, with 12 bases between the two ends. CDR3 size: 15 residues.

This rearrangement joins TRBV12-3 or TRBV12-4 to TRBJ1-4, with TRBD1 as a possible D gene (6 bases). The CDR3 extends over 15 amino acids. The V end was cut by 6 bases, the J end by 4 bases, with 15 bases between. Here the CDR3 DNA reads TGTGCCAGCAGCCGAGAAACAGGGTTTAATGAAAAACTGTTTTTT. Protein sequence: CASSRETGFNEKLFF.

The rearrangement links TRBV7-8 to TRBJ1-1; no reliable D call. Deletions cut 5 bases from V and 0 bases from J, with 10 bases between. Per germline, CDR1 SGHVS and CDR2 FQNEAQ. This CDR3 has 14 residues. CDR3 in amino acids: CASSVVALNTEAFF. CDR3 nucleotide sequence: TGTGCCAGCAGCGTAGTAGCATTGAACACTGAAGCTTTCTTT.